This T cell receptor (beta chain) stems from a study of OX40 agonist ivuxolimab in advanced cancers. As for the study in general: A male proportion of around 86% was recorded, with mean age about 54 years and range about 23 to 90.

The table came from immunoSEQ multiplex PCR; TCRdb's copy has only in-frame clones and leaves some out. The sample lists fewer than 90,000 clones; approximately 83% were seen once. From germline, CDR1 is LNHDA and CDR2 SQIVND (reference sequence). V was clipped by 4 bases and J by 0 bases; unmatched bases: 17. This CDR3 is 19 amino acids long. The sequence came from an adult with an advanced solid tumor such as melanoma, head and neck, liver or kidney cancer. The material sequenced was CD4+ or CD8+ T cells sorted from blood, taken in a trial of the OX40 agonist ivuxolimab. V gene TRBV19 combines with J gene TRBJ2-5; 7 positions agree with TRBD2. In DNA, the CDR3 is TGTGCCAGTAGTACCCAGGCGGATCGGGAGGACCTGTACCAAGAGACCCAGTACTTC. The encoded protein is CASSTQADREDLYQETQYF.